This TCR beta chain was recorded in a study of CD8+ T cells in alopecia areata. RNA, once extracted, was reverse transcribed into cDNA for use as the sequencing template. The protocol was immunoSEQ multiplex PCR, while the TCRdb copy is restricted to in-frame clones and leaves out a portion. The table records fewer than 9,500 clones, roughly 67% of them present only once. Treatment in this sample: oral pan-JAK inhibitor, 5-10 mg twice daily. From alopecia areata patients, lesional scalp punch biopsies and peripheral blood were collected. V lost 7 bases and J lost 7, with 10 bases in between. Per the germline V gene, CDR1 is MNHEY and CDR2 is SVGAGI. CDR3 length: 12 residues.

This sequence was found in a human donor with alopecia areata. The source material was skin, sampled at week 4, from a patient treated with tofacitinib. V is TRBV6-5 and J is TRBJ1-4; a possible D gene is TRBD1 (5 bases). The CDR3 nucleotides read TGTGCCAGCATGGGACCCGGTGAAAAACTGTTTTTT. Its protein product is CASMGPGEKLFF.